Here is one T cell receptor (beta chain) with its context. This sample is drawn from a study of cytomegalovirus exposure and HLA in healthy donors. The CDR3 spans 16 residues. Trimming cost V 4 bases and J 3 bases; bases outside gene matches: 11. CDR1 SGDLS and CDR2 YYNGEE come from the germline V gene. The PCR had 60 Vbeta and 13 Jbeta primers. Sequenced by immunoSEQ multiplex PCR; TCRdb stores in-frame clones only, minus some. The sample data list tens of thousands of clones. The TCR originated in a woman aged 40-49 years in good health and CMV-seropositive. This chain joins TRBV9 and TRBJ1-1; TRBD1 aligns across 8 bases. Source material: PBMCs. Here the CDR3 DNA reads TGTGCCAGCAGCTCCGTCTCCCGGACAGGGTACACTGAAGCTTTCTTT. Translated: CASSSVSRTGYTEAFF.